The sequence of this TCR beta chain was determined in a study of technical replicates of blood from several donors. This CDR3 spans 16 amino acids. The J segment lost 2 bases and the V segment lost 3 bases, leaving 4 bases of the junction unmatched. Germline V lookup: CDR1 LNHDA, CDR2 SQIVND (reference sequence). TCRdb's table, derived via immunoSEQ multiplex PCR, lists solely in-frame clones and lacks some. Of around 80,000 clones in the sample, about 96% were seen once. The chain uses TRBV19 and TRBJ2-6; 7 bases map to TRBD1. Sequencing input: T cells isolated from PBMCs. The TCR comes from a human donor in good health. The CDR3 reads CASSILGGTGANVLTF. The CDR3 region has the DNA TGTGCCAGTAGTATCCTAGGGGGCACTGGGGCCAACGTCCTGACTTTC.